Shown below are 22 T cell receptor beta chains from a single sample sequenced in a study of early T cells in non-severe SARS-CoV-2 infection. TCRdb independently ran MiXCR on the 5' RACE reads; one entry per CDR3 protein. The data hold about 80,000 distinct CDR3 sequences, with around 15% observed a single time. Material for sequencing was whole blood. These TCRs come from an adult who was a healthcare worker with PCR-confirmed SARS-CoV-2 infection or an uninfected control (not recorded which).

The V gene is TRBV7-3, the J gene TRBJ2-2; 8 bases match TRBD2. In germline, CDR1 is SGHTA, CDR2 FQGTGA. Trimming at V came to 2 bases and at J to 5 bases, leaving 7 bases not matched to a gene. This CDR3 spans 16 amino acids. CDR3 DNA: TGTGCCAGCAGCTTACATACTAGCGGACGTACCGGGGAGCTGTTTTTT. It codes for CASSLHTSGRTGELFF.

The rearrangement joins TRBV5-1 to TRBJ2-3; 12 bases agree with TRBD2. The V and J ends lost 0 bases and 0 bases, in that order; junction bases with no gene match: 2. The germline V gene encodes CDR1 SGHRS and CDR2 YFSETQ. The CDR3 is 17 residues long. As DNA, the CDR3 is TGCGCCAGCAGCTTGGGGACTAGCGGGATGAGCACAGATACGCAGTATTTT. Its protein is CASSLGTSGMSTDTQYF.

This clonotype was counted a few times. The chain joins TRBV20-1 to TRBJ2-7, with 9 nucleotides matching TRBD1. Germline CDR1 is DFQATT and CDR2 is SNEGSKA (reference sequence). V shed 0 bases and J 2 bases; nucleotides not matched to a gene: 5. The CDR3 consists of 15 residues. This CDR3 is CSARDGTGRPYEQYF. CDR3 DNA sequence: TGCAGTGCTAGAGACGGGACAGGGAGACCCTACGAGCAGTACTTC.

The chain uses TRBV20-1 and TRBJ2-3, with D possibly being TRBD2 (7 bases). V lost 3 bases and J lost 0, with 16 bases in between. This CDR3 has 16 amino acids. The germline V gene has CDR1 DFQATT and CDR2 SNEGSKA (reference sequence). CDR3 sequence (DNA): TGCAGTGCTAGTCGTTGGGGGGGCTGGAGCACAGATACGCAGTATTTT. It specifies CSASRWGGWSTDTQYF.

This clonotype was observed a handful of times. The chain recombines TRBV4-2 with TRBJ2-5; possibly TRBD2 for D (5 bases). V was pared by 1 base and J by 5 bases, with 14 bases between. Germline assignment: CDR1 LGHNA and CDR2 YNFKEQ. The CDR3 spans 15 residues. DNA of the CDR3: TGTGCCAGCAGCCAAGTAATCCTAGCAAAGGAGACCCAGTACTTC. Its translation: CASSQVILAKETQYF.

This clonotype appeared a few times. The V and J genes are TRBV15 and TRBJ2-1; no clear D. The V and J ends lost 0 bases and 13 bases respectively, with 10 bases between them. Germline V gene sequence: CDR1 LNHNV, CDR2 YYDKDF (reference sequence). This CDR3 is built from 12 residues. Here the CDR3 DNA reads TGTGCCACCAGCAGAGATCCCCACCCCCAGTTCTTC. It is translated as CATSRDPHPQFF.

This clonotype occurred a few times. V is TRBV9 and J is TRBJ1-4, with D tentatively TRBD1 (5 bases). There are 14 residues in the CDR3. Germline V gene sequence: CDR1 SGDLS, CDR2 YYNGEE. V shed 0 bases and J shed 8 bases, with 11 bases lying between them. The CDR3: CASSVAGAGEKLFF. For the CDR3, the DNA is TGTGCCAGCAGCGTAGCTGGGGCGGGGGAAAAACTGTTTTTT.

The CDR3 reads CSYHRGETQYF. The CDR3, as DNA: TGCAGTTATCACCGGGGAGAGACCCAGTACTTC. This chain joins TRBV29-1 and TRBJ2-5; D might be TRBD2 (5 bases). CDR1 SQVTM and CDR2 ANQGSEA come from the germline V gene. CDR3 length: 11 amino acids.

J is TRBJ1-4 and V is TRBV5-5; D unresolved. This CDR3 comprises 13 residues. The germline gives CDR1 SGHKS, CDR2 YYEKEE (reference sequence). Trimming removed 0 bases from V and 8 bases from J, with 8 bases in between. In DNA form, the CDR3 reads TGTGCCAGCAGCTTGGCCCCTGGAGAAAAACTGTTTTTT. It encodes CASSLAPGEKLFF.

This clonotype was counted between two and nine times. This sequence joins TRBV5-1 and TRBJ1-1; 8 positions agree with TRBD1. The V gene's germline CDR1 is SGHRS and CDR2 YFSETQ. The CDR3 runs 14 residues. V shed 3 bases and J 5 bases; nucleotides not matched to a gene: 6. DNA for the CDR3: TGCGCCAGCAGCTCGTCAGGGGGCCGGACTGAAGCTTTCTTT. Translating it yields CASSSSGGRTEAFF.

The CDR3 sequence is CASRIHHSGNTIYF. The CDR3 bases are TGTGCCAGCAGGATACACCATTCTGGAAACACCATATATTTT. This sequence joins TRBV6-5 and TRBJ1-3; the D is unclear. Germline loops: CDR1 MNHEY, CDR2 SVGAGI. This CDR3 spans 14 amino acids. V lost 6 bases, J lost 1 base, and 10 bases lay in between.

This clonotype was detected a few times. The chain uses TRBV20-1 and TRBJ2-1, with TRBD2 identical over 9 bases. The CDR3 extends over 16 amino acids. V shed 0 bases and J 6 bases; nucleotides not matched to a gene: 9. Germline loops: CDR1 DFQATT, CDR2 SNEGSKA (reference sequence). CDR3 sequence: CSARDSGGRRFNEQFF. In nucleotides, the CDR3 is TGCAGTGCTAGAGATAGCGGGGGCCGTAGATTCAATGAGCAGTTCTTC.

The V and J genes are TRBV11-1 and TRBJ2-3, with D uncertain. Germline assignment: CDR1 SGHAT and CDR2 FQDESV (reference sequence). CDR3 length: 12 amino acids. Deletions cut 5 bases from V and 4 bases from J, with 7 bases between. The CDR3 region is CASSANADTQYF. The CDR3 DNA is TGTGCCAGCAGCGCGAATGCAGATACGCAGTATTTT.

This chain links TRBV11-1 with TRBJ2-2, with D perhaps being TRBD1 or TRBD2 (5 bases each). V dropped 1 base and J dropped 6 bases, with 9 bases sitting between them. CDR3 size: 14 residues. CDR1 is SGHAT and CDR2 is FQDESV in the germline V gene (reference sequence). The CDR3: CASSLDGTPGELFF. The CDR3 DNA reads TGTGCCAGCAGCTTAGACGGGACGCCCGGGGAGCTGTTTTTT.

This clonotype was recorded at least ten times. The chain recombines TRBV27 with TRBJ1-2; 7 bases map to TRBD1. V trimming: 5 bases; J trimming: 4 bases; junction bases outside the gene matches: 7. CDR3 length equals 14 residues. Germline CDR1 MNHEY, CDR2 SMNVEV (reference sequence). The CDR3 is CASSLRQGPYGYTF. CDR3 sequence (DNA): TGTGCCAGCAGTCTTCGACAGGGTCCCTATGGCTACACCTTC.

This clonotype appeared many times. The genes are TRBV10-3 and TRBJ2-3; maybe TRBD1 (6 bases). Between the trimmed V and J ends, which lost 3 bases and 4 bases, there was a span of 8 bases. Per the germline V gene, CDR1 is ENHRY and CDR2 is SYGVKD. CDR3 size: 13 residues. The CDR3 DNA is TGTGCCATCAGTGACAGGGGCTCAGATACGCAGTATTTT. The encoded protein is CAISDRGSDTQYF.

This clonotype was counted only a few times. The chain uses TRBV6-5 and TRBJ2-5; 12 bases are shared with TRBD2. Trimming cost V 5 bases and J 0 bases; bases outside gene matches: 1. The CDR3 has 15 amino acids. The germline gives CDR1 MNHEY, CDR2 SVGAGI. CDR3 residues: CASSRLAGDQETQYF. The CDR3 nucleotides read TGTGCCAGCAGTCGACTAGCGGGGGACCAAGAGACCCAGTACTTC.

This chain connects TRBV7-3 to TRBJ2-5, with 9 bases identical to TRBD1. Germline V CDR1 and CDR2: SGHTA, FQGTGA. The length of the CDR3 is 14 residues. V dropped 5 bases and J dropped 4; count of bases not matched to a gene: 5. The CDR3 DNA sequence: TGTGCCAGCAGCGGTACAGGGGGCCGAGAGACCCAGTACTTC. This gives the protein CASSGTGGRETQYF. Combining the CDR3 with reference TRBV7-3 and TRBJ2-5 gives the whole variable domain GAGVSQTPSNKVTEKGKYVELRCDPISGHTALYWYRQSLGQGPEFLIYFQGTGAADDSGLPNDRFFAVRPEGSVSTLKIQRTERGDSAVYLCASSGTGGRETQYFGPGTRLLVL.

The V and J genes are TRBV28 and TRBJ2-3, with D perhaps assigned TRBD1 or TRBD2 (5 bases each). V lost 4 bases and J lost 5, with 19 bases in between. The CDR3 consists of 16 residues. Germline V gene sequence: CDR1 MDHEN, CDR2 SYDVKM. The CDR3: CASSSLTGAIRDTQYF. The DNA of the CDR3 is TGTGCCAGCAGTTCCTTGACCGGGGCTATAAGAGATACGCAGTATTTT.

This clonotype came up a few times. V and J are TRBV29-1 and TRBJ2-2; no firm D call. The germline CDR1 and CDR2 sequences are SQVTM and ANQGSEA. V lost 0 bases to trimming and J lost 8 bases, with 10 bases between them. CDR3 length equals 13 residues. The DNA for the CDR3 is TGCAGCGTTGAAGATAGACCCGAGGGGGAGCTGTTTTTT. This codes for CSVEDRPEGELFF.

In its sample, this clonotype was seen a few times. This chain links TRBV9 with TRBJ2-1, with 12 positions matching TRBD2. The length of the CDR3 is 18 residues. V lost 4 bases to trimming and J lost 2 bases; unmatched junction nucleotides: 10. Germline V gene sequence: CDR1 SGDLS, CDR2 YYNGEE. The CDR3 spells CASSPGLAGRLAYNEQFF. The DNA of the CDR3 is TGTGCCAGCAGCCCCGGACTAGCGGGGAGACTAGCCTACAATGAGCAGTTCTTC.

The rearrangement uses TRBV6-2 or TRBV6-3 and TRBJ2-4; 10 positions match TRBD1. V lost 7 bases and J lost 1; bases outside the gene matches: 10. Looked up from germline, CDR1 is MNHEY and CDR2 is SVGEGT. CDR3 length equals 17 residues. The CDR3 protein is CASTPGQGNSAKNIQYF. As DNA, the CDR3 is TGTGCCAGCACCCCGGGACAGGGGAATTCTGCCAAAAACATTCAGTACTTC.